Listed here is a single T cell receptor (beta chain). The antigen is unknown. The data were taken from a study of cytomegalovirus exposure and HLA in healthy donors. Study summary: Approximately 81% of 300 to 450 genotyped donors fell in the Caucasian-associated ancestry cluster. Study findings and constraints: In a later analysis, DRB1 alleles had the most associated TCRs; HLA-C alleles the fewest. Available immune exposure information covered CMV serostatus only.

At the time of sampling, donors were nominally healthy, though unrecorded immune exposures were likely. The V end lost 3 bases, the J end lost 1 base, and 7 bases lay between the germline ends. In germline, CDR1 is MNHEY, CDR2 SMNVEV (reference sequence). This CDR3 is built from 13 residues. Vbeta (60) and Jbeta (13) primers were used in the PCR. Data came from immunoSEQ multiplex PCR; TCRdb stores just in-frame clones and leaves some out. The sample consists of about 99,000 clones, over 65% of them appearing once. This sequence was found in a middle-aged woman in good health and CMV-seronegative. Sample: PBMCs. This chain joins TRBV27 and TRBJ2-7; D may be TRBD2 (6 bases). This CDR3 reads CASSLGGSYEQYF. DNA for the CDR3: TGTGCCAGCAGTTTGGGGGGATCCTACGAGCAGTACTTC.